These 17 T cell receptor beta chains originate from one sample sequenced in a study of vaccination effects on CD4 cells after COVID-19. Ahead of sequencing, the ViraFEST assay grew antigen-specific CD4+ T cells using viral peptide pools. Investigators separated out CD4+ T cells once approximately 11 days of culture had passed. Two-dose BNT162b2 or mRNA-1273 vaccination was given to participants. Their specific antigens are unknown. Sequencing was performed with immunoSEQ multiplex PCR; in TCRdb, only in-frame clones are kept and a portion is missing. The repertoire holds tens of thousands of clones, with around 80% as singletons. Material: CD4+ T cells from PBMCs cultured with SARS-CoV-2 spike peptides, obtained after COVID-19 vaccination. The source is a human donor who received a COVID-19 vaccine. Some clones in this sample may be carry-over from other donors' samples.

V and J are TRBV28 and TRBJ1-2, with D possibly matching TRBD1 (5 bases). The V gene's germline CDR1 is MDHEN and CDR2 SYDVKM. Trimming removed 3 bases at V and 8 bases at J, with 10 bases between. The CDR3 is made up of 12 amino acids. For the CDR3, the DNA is TGTGCCAGCAGTTTGTGGTCAGGGGGCTACACCTTC. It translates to CASSLWSGGYTF.

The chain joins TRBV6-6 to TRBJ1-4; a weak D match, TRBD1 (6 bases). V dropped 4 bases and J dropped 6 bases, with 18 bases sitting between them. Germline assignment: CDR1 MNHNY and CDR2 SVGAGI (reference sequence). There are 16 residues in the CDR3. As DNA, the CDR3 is TGTGCCAGCAGTTCATTGTGGGACAACTGGGATGAAAAACTGTTTTTT. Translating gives CASSSLWDNWDEKLFF.

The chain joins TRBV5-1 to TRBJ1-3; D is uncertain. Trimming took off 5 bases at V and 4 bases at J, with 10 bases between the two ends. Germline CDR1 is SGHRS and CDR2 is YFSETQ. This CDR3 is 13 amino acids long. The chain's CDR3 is CASSRGYGNTIYF. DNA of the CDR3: TGCGCCAGCAGTCGGGGTTACGGAAACACCATATATTTT.

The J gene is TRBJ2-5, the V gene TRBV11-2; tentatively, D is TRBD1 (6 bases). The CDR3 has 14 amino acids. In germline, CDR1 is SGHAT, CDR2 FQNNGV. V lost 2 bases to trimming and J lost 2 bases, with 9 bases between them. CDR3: CASSLPRGQETQYF. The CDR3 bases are TGTGCCAGCAGCTTACCGAGGGGGCAAGAGACCCAGTACTTC.

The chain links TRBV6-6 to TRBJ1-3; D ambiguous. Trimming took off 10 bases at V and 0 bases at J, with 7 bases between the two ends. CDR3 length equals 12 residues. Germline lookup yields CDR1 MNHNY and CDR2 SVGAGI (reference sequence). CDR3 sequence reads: CATNGSGNTIYF. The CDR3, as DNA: TGTGCCACTAACGGCTCTGGAAACACCATATATTTT.

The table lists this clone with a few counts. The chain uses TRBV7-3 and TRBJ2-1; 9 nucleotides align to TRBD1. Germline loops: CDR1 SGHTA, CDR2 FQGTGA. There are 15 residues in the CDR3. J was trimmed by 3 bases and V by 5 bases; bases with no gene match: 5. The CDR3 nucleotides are TGTGCCAGCAGCCCTCGGGACAGGGTCTACAATGAGCAGTTCTTC. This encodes CASSPRDRVYNEQFF.

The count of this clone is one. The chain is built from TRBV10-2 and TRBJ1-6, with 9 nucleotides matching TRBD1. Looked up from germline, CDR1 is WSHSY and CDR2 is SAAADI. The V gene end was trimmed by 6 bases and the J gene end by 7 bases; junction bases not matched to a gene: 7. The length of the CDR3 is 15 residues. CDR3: CASRDLGTGNSPLHF. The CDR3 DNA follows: TGCGCCAGCAGAGACTTAGGGACAGGGAATTCACCCCTCCACTTT.

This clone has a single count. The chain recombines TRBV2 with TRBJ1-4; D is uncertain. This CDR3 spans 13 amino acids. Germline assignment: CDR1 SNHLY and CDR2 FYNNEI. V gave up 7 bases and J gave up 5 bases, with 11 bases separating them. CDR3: CASTPTENEKLFF. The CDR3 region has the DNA TGTGCCAGCACCCCGACGGAAAATGAAAAACTGTTTTTT.

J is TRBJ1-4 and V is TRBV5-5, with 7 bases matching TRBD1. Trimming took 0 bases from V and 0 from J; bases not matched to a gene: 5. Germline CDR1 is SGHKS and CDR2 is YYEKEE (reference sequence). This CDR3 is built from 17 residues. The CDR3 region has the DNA TGTGCCAGCAGCTTGGTGGGACAGATTCCAACTAATGAAAAACTGTTTTTT. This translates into CASSLVGQIPTNEKLFF.

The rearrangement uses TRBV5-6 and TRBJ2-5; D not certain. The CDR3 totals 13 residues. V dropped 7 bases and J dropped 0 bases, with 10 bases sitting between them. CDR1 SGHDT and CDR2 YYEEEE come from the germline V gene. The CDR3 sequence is CASVPRDQETQYF. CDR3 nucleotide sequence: TGTGCCAGCGTACCCCGGGACCAAGAGACCCAGTACTTC. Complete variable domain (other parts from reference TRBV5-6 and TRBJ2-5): DAGVTQSPTHLIKTRGQQVTLRCSPKSGHDTVSWYQQALGQGPQFIFQYYEEEERQRGNFPDRFSGHQFPNYSSELNVNALLLGDSALYLCASVPRDQETQYFGPGTRLLVL.

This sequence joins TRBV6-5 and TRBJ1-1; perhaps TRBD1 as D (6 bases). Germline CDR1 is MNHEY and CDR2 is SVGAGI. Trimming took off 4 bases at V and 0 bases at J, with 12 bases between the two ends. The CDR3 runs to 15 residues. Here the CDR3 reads CASSWQGTLNTEAFF. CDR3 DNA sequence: TGTGCCAGCAGTTGGCAGGGGACCTTGAACACTGAAGCTTTCTTT.

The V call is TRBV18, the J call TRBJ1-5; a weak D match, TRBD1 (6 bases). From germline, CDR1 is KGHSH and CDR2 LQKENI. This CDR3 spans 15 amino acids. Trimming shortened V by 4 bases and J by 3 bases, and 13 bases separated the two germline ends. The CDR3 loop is CASSREQGLNQPQHF. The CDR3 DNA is TGTGCCAGCTCACGAGAACAGGGTCTCAATCAGCCCCAGCATTTT.

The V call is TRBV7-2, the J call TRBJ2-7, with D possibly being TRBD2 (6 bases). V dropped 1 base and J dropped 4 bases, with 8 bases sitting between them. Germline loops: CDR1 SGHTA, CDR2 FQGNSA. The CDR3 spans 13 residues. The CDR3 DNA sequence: TGTGCCAGCAGCTTAGGGGGGGTTTACGAGCAGTACGTC. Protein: CASSLGGVYEQYV.

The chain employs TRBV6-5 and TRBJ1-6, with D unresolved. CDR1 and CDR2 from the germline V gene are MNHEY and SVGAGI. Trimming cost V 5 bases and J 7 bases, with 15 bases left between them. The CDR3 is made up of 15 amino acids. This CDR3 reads CASSRWSSDNSPLHF. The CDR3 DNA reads TGTGCCAGCAGTAGGTGGAGCTCGGACAATTCACCCCTCCACTTT.

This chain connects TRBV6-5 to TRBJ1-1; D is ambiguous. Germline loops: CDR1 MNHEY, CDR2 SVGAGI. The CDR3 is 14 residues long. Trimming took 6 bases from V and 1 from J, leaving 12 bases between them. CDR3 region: CASREPLTNTEAFF. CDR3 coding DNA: TGTGCCAGCAGAGAGCCGCTAACGAACACTGAAGCTTTCTTT.

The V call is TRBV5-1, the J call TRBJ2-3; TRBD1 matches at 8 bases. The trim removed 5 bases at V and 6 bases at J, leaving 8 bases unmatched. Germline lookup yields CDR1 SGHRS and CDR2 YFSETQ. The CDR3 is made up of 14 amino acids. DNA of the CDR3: TGCGCCAGCAGTACCCAGGGGGCTAGTGATACGCAGTATTTT. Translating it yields CASSTQGASDTQYF. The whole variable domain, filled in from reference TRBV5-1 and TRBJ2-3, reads KAGVTQTPRYLIKTRGQQVTLSCSPISGHRSVSWYQQTPGQGLQFLFEYFSETQRNKGNFPGRFSGRQFSNSRSEMNVSTLELGDSALYLCASSTQGASDTQYFGPGTRLTVL.

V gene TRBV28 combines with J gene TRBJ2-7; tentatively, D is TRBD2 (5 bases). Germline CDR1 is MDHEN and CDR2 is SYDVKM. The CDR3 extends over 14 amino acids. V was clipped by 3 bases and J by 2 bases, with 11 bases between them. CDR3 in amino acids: CASSLNGVPYEQYV. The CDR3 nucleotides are TGTGCCAGCAGTTTGAACGGGGTCCCCTACGAGCAGTACGTC.